The 21 T cell receptor beta chains given below trace back to one sample, sequenced in a study of blood T cell repertoires in COVID-19. Assay used: immunoSEQ multiplex PCR; TCRdb lists only in-frame clones, some missing. The data hold over 300,000 clones, with around 83% observed a single time. The sequencing input was peripheral blood. The receptors come from a woman between 45 and 60 years old with acute or convalescent COVID-19.

This chain joins TRBV9 and TRBJ2-1; 9 bases are a match to TRBD2. The germline CDR1 and CDR2 sequences are SGDLS and YYNGEE. J lost 12 bases, V lost 4 bases, and 14 bases had no gene match. This CDR3 is 15 amino acids long. CDR3 in amino acids: CASSPHQGAGGRQFF. The CDR3 DNA reads TGTGCCAGCAGCCCTCACCAGGGAGCGGGGGGAAGGCAGTTCTTC.

The chain combines TRBV5-1 with TRBJ2-3; TRBD1 agrees at 10 bases. The ends lost 0 bases at V and 2 bases at J; junction bases unmatched: 3. CDR3 length equals 16 residues. Germline CDR1 is SGHRS and CDR2 is YFSETQ. The CDR3 DNA reads as TGCGCCAGCAGCTTGGGGGGACAGGGGAACACAGATACGCAGTATTTT. This gives the protein CASSLGGQGNTDTQYF.

As concerns this clone: At one end the junction does not follow the germline gene, possibly because of a read error. The chain recombines TRBV6-4 with TRBJ1-2; no firm D call. CDR1 and CDR2 from the germline V gene are MRHNA and SNTAGT. This CDR3 spans 17 amino acids. The CDR3 DNA sequence: TGTGCCAGCAGGGACTATTTGGCGCAGGCACAAAACTATGGCTACACCTTC. As protein: CASRDYLAQAQNYGYTF.

This clone was seen only once. J is TRBJ1-1 and V is TRBV6-4; TRBD1 is a possible D gene (5 bases). Trimming stripped 6 bases from V and 3 bases from J, with 11 bases between. Germline V gene sequence: CDR1 MRHNA, CDR2 SNTAGT. This CDR3 is 13 amino acids long. Here the CDR3 DNA reads TGTGCCAGCAGAACCACAGGCGACACTGAAGCTTTCTTT. Translation: CASRTTGDTEAFF.

The V gene is TRBV7-8, the J gene TRBJ2-1, with TRBD2 matching 7 bases. The CDR3 is made up of 16 amino acids. V lost 5 bases, J lost 9 bases, and 16 bases stayed unmatched. CDR1 is SGHVS, CDR2 FQNEAQ, per germline. This chain's CDR3 is CASSPPRRGGYLEQFF. The CDR3 DNA follows: TGTGCCAGCAGCCCCCCCCGGCGCGGGGGTTACCTTGAGCAGTTCTTC.

The genes are TRBV12-3 or TRBV12-4 and TRBJ1-2; 8 bases align to TRBD1. The CDR3 extends over 13 amino acids. V trimming: 5 bases; J trimming: 3 bases; junction bases outside the gene matches: 2. The CDR3 sequence is CASSRTGYYGYTF. CDR3 nucleotides: TGTGCCAGCAGTCGGACAGGGTACTATGGCTACACCTTC.

The genes are TRBV14 and TRBJ2-5; a possible D gene is TRBD2 (5 bases). The germline V gene encodes CDR1 SGHDN and CDR2 FVKESK. V dropped 0 bases and J dropped 6 bases, with 8 bases sitting between them. The CDR3 length is 13 residues. CDR3: CASSQDEGQTQYF. The CDR3 DNA follows: TGTGCCAGCAGCCAAGATGAGGGTCAGACCCAGTACTTC.

This clone has only one observation. The chain combines TRBV7-2 with TRBJ2-2, with D possibly matching TRBD2 (5 bases). V was pared by 2 bases and J by 1 base, with 14 bases between. Germline lookup yields CDR1 SGHTA and CDR2 FQGNSA. The CDR3 is 17 residues long. This CDR3 reads CASSLLLVAGNTGELFF. CDR3 nucleotide sequence: TGTGCCAGCAGCTTATTATTGGTGGCGGGGAACACCGGGGAGCTGTTTTTT. The full variable domain, with the rest looked up from reference TRBV7-2 and TRBJ2-2, is GAGVSQSPSNKVTEKGKDVELRCDPISGHTALYWYRQSLGQGLEFLIYFQGNSAPDKSGLPSDRFSAERTGGSVSTLTIQRTQQEDSAVYLCASSLLLVAGNTGELFFGEGSRLTVL.

The V and J genes are TRBV7-8 and TRBJ1-2; 7 bases line up with TRBD1. Looked up from germline, CDR1 is SGHVS and CDR2 is FQNEAQ. V lost 5 bases to trimming and J lost 8 bases; unmatched junction nucleotides: 5. The CDR3 has 12 amino acids. CDR3: CASSPQQGGYTF. CDR3 nucleotide sequence: TGTGCCAGCAGCCCGCAACAGGGGGGCTACACCTTC.

The gene calls are TRBV18 and TRBJ2-7; D is perhaps TRBD1 (5 bases). The CDR3 runs to 14 residues. Trimming took 2 bases from V and 6 from J, leaving 14 bases between them. CDR1 is KGHSH and CDR2 is LQKENI in the germline V gene. The CDR3 region is CASSPTKGMGEQYF. The CDR3 region has the DNA TGTGCCAGCTCACCAACAAAGGGGATGGGCGAGCAGTACTTC. Filled out from reference TRBV18 and TRBJ2-7, the complete variable domain reads NAGVMQNPRHLVRRRGQEARLRCSPMKGHSHVYWYRQLPEEGLKFMVYLQKENIIDESGMPKERFSAEFPKEGPSILRIQQVVRGDSAAYFCASSPTKGMGEQYFGPGTRLTVT.

This chain joins TRBV30 and TRBJ2-5; 7 nucleotides align to TRBD2. CDR1 is GTSNPN and CDR2 is SVGIG in the germline V gene (reference sequence). Trimming at V came to 8 bases and at J to 5 bases, leaving 11 bases not matched to a gene. The CDR3 is 13 residues long. CDR3 nucleotides: TGTGCCGCTAAGCGGGATCTGCCGGAGACCCAGTACTTC. Protein product: CAAKRDLPETQYF.

This clone has just a few counts. The chain uses TRBV5-4 and TRBJ2-5; 9 bases fit TRBD1. The germline V gene encodes CDR1 SGHNT and CDR2 YYREEE (reference sequence). The V and J ends lost 8 bases and 5 bases, in that order; junction bases with no gene match: 7. The CDR3 spans 13 residues. CDR3 residues: CASNTGGEETQYF. The CDR3 DNA reads as TGTGCCAGTAACACAGGGGGCGAGGAGACCCAGTACTTC.

V is TRBV4-2 and J is TRBJ2-1, with TRBD2 matching 7 bases. CDR1 LGHNA and CDR2 YNFKEQ come from the germline V gene. The ends lost 4 bases at V and 1 base at J; junction bases unmatched: 13. The CDR3 is 18 amino acids. The chain's CDR3 is CASSRRQSERGSYNEQFF. The CDR3 DNA reads TGTGCCAGCAGCCGCAGACAGTCCGAGCGGGGATCCTACAATGAGCAGTTCTTC.

CDR3 coding DNA: TGTGCCAGCAGCTTGGCTCCAGCGTTCGAGCAGTACGTC. Protein sequence: CASSLAPAFEQYV. The genes are TRBV5-4 and TRBJ2-7; D remains unclear. V was clipped by 0 bases and J by 6 bases, with 10 bases between them. Germline V gene data show CDR1 as SGHNT and CDR2 as YYREEE (reference sequence). There are 13 residues in the CDR3.

Of note for this clone: This same CDR3 is encoded by further DNA sequences in the sample. The chain links TRBV6-2 or TRBV6-3 to TRBJ2-7, with 12 bases aligning to TRBD2. Germline CDR1 MNHEY, CDR2 SVGEGT. Trimming took 2 bases from V and 4 from J; bases not matched to a gene: 0. This CDR3 region has 14 residues. The DNA of the CDR3 is TGTGCCAGCAGTTACGGGACTAGCGGGTACGAGCAGTACTTC. Its translation: CASSYGTSGYEQYF.

The chain uses TRBV5-1 and TRBJ1-3; perhaps TRBD1 as D (6 bases). Trimming removed 0 bases from V and 2 bases from J, with 12 bases in between. The CDR3 consists of 16 residues. Germline V gene data show CDR1 as SGHRS and CDR2 as YFSETQ. The CDR3 bases are TGCGCCAGCAGCTTGGGGACAGTCGGTCCTGGAAACACCATATATTTT. This gives the protein CASSLGTVGPGNTIYF.

The chain is built from TRBV4-3 and TRBJ2-2; TRBD2 matches at 11 bases. J gave up 6 bases and V 4 bases, and 7 bases lay outside the gene matches. The germline gives CDR1 LGHNA, CDR2 YSLEER. The CDR3 is 16 residues long. The CDR3 spells CASSPTSGKAAGELFF. Written as DNA, the CDR3 is TGCGCCAGCAGCCCGACTAGCGGGAAGGCGGCCGGGGAGCTGTTTTTT.

The chain employs TRBV19 and TRBJ2-6; TRBD2 might be the D (5 bases). The V and J ends lost 6 bases and 0 bases respectively, with 9 bases between them. Germline values: CDR1 LNHDA, CDR2 SQIVND (reference sequence). The CDR3 runs to 15 residues. The DNA for the CDR3 is TGTGCCAGTAGCGGGGTTGACTCTGGGGCCAACGTCCTGACTTTC. Translation: CASSGVDSGANVLTF.

The chain combines TRBV6-5 with TRBJ1-5; maybe TRBD1 (5 bases). This CDR3 comprises 14 residues. Germline V gene lookup returns CDR1 MNHEY and CDR2 SVGAGI. With 7 bases removed from V and 5 bases from J, the gap between germline ends came to 15 bases. CDR3: CASTLSGLYQPQHF. CDR3 nucleotide sequence: TGTGCCAGCACCCTCTCGGGACTTTATCAGCCCCAGCATTTT.

V and J are TRBV7-9 and TRBJ2-7; weak D call: TRBD1 (5 bases). The CDR3 consists of 13 residues. The V gene lost 5 bases and the J gene lost 3 bases, with 11 bases spanning the gap. CDR1 and CDR2 from the germline V gene are SEHNR and FQNEAQ (reference sequence). CDR3 coding DNA: TGTGCCAGCAGCCCTAGGACAAGCTACGAGCAGTACGTC. Its protein product is CASSPRTSYEQYV.

The chain has TRBV15 and TRBJ1-5; 7 nucleotides agree with TRBD1. V trimming: 4 bases; J trimming: 7 bases; junction bases outside the gene matches: 7. The CDR3 is 14 residues long. In germline, CDR1 is LNHNV, CDR2 YYDKDF (reference sequence). The CDR3 DNA reads TGTGCCACCAGCATCCAAACGACAGGGCAGCCCCAGCATTTT. Translating gives CATSIQTTGQPQHF.